The text below deals with one TCR beta chain. Its antigen is currently not known. Qualities for individual bases were not recorded, and no much larger clone is one base off. The germline V gene gives CDR1 as SNHLY and CDR2 as FYNNEI. The CDR3 spans 14 residues, from the cysteine through the phenylalanine. Kept here is only the CDR3 DNA, which spans 42 bases and is read in frame from base 1. The V end gives up 6 bases and the J end 9 bases, leaving 10 bases in the junction not matched to a gene. The patients picked for sequencing were ones in whom flow cytometry had shown an expansion of CD8+CD57+ cells. Every patient had a diagnosis of severe acquired aplastic anemia based on International Study of Aplastic Anemia and Agranulocytosis and Camitta criteria. No therapy had been received by the patients at the time of blood sampling. In the study, sorted CD4+ and CD8+ blood T cells from patients with severe aplastic anemia and from healthy subjects underwent deep sequencing of TCR repertoires. Patients were enrolled under clinicaltrials.gov protocols 00001620, 01623167, 00001397, 00071045, 00081523 and 00961064 in the USA. Ficoll-Paque density gradient centrifugation was used to isolate peripheral blood mononuclear cells. Before DNA was extracted, CD4+ and CD8+ T cells were sorted using either FACS or magnetic beads.

The data are from a study of CD8+CD57+ T cells in acquired aplastic anemia (dated by TCRdb to 2016 to 2018). Notes on the research overall: On average, sorted CD4+ and CD8+ cells yielded around 3.5 ug of extracted DNA, with a range of about 0.19 to 30 ug. CD8+CD57+ expansion was defined as frequency above the mean frequency observed in healthy subjects.

General study outcomes and caveats: Patients and healthy controls showed no significant difference in CD8+ Simpson's diversity (P=0.060). Around 31 CD8+ CDR3 sequences were shared between patients and controls but appeared highly expressed in patients and within their immunodominant clones.

Genomic DNA served as template for TCR beta VDJ combination and CDR3 sequence profiling. An Illumina HiSeq 2000 was used for TCR repertoire sequencing. The paper's processing steps were these. TRBV/TRBJ rearrangement plots, CDR3 size and DJ length profiles, and Simpson's diversity index were used to evaluate the repertoires. Whichever DNA sequence was most abundant in the deep sequencing data was defined as the immunodominant clone. CDR3 amino acid sequences were screened for sharing across subjects and were compared with published repertoires and the VDJdb database. TCRdb cleaned the public reads at Q25 with fastp, built clones with MiXCR and kept in-frame beta chains. Rows with a matching CDR3 protein are joined into one entry that keeps the most common DNA and genes. The V and J calls here are based on TCRdb, not the publication. The sample has 80,000 or so distinct CDR3 sequences on record, roughly three quarters of them singletons. The ten largest clonotypes hold more than 80% of the sample.

Sample: sorted CD4+, CD8+, or CD8+CD57+ T cells (not recorded which) from PBMCs. The rearrangement joined TRBV2 to TRBJ2-1; 8 bases in between match TRBD2. The origin of this receptor is a human donor with aplastic anemia. The CDR3 in this case is CASSPSGGKVEQFF. Here is the DNA: TGTGCCAGCAGCCCGTCGGGGGGGAAGGTTGAGCAGTTCTTC.